This T cell receptor (beta chain) is from a study of early T cells in non-severe SARS-CoV-2 infection. Study details: Sequenced material consisted of bulk RNA (from unsorted whole blood), and chains were unpaired. Whole-study findings and limits: CD4 and private specificities were missed by VDJdb matching, which favored anti-spike CD8 responses.

CDR1 is MDHEN and CDR2 is SYDVKM in the germline V gene. The CDR3 spans 15 residues. Unique molecular identifier tags were affixed to discrete cDNA molecules. TCRdb itself ran the 5' RACE reads through MiXCR, one entry per CDR3 protein. The repertoire has about 55,000 distinct CDR3 sequences, about 16% of them found once; the top ten carry over 8%. In the case of this clonotype: Its antigen remains unidentified. At one end the junction does not follow the germline gene, possibly because of a read error.

The clonotype originates from an adult who was a healthcare worker with PCR-confirmed SARS-CoV-2 infection or an uninfected control (not recorded which). This chain connects TRBV28 to TRBJ2-7, with D possibly being TRBD2 (6 bases). The starting material was whole blood, obtained at baseline. This chain's CDR3 is CGSRSPGGEDYEQYF. As DNA, the CDR3 is TGTGGCAGCAGGAGCCCCGGAGGGGAGGACTACGAGCAGTACTTC.